This T cell receptor beta chain was captured in a study of blood T cells in healthy people across ages. Primed by a sample-barcoded 5' primer and a J-beta primer mix, a second PCR proceeded for about 6 to 11 cycles. From the 5' RACE reads, TCRdb called clonotypes with MiXCR, one entry per CDR3 protein. The sample comprises some 1.4 million distinct CDR3 sequences, 42% of which are singletons, and roughly 7.7% rests with the top ten. Per the germline V gene, CDR1 is DFQATT and CDR2 is SNEGSKA (reference sequence). The CDR3 is 16 amino acids. The chain links TRBV20-1 to TRBJ2-4; 12 positions match TRBD2. Judging by the DNA end, TRBJ2-7 fits better; the J call may be wrong. Sequencing used blood. The origin of this receptor is a woman aged 18-29 years in good health. CDR3 DNA: TGCAGTGCTAGAGGAGGGCGACTAGCGGGAGTGGACGAGCAGTACTTC. This gives the protein CSARGGRLAGVDEQYF.